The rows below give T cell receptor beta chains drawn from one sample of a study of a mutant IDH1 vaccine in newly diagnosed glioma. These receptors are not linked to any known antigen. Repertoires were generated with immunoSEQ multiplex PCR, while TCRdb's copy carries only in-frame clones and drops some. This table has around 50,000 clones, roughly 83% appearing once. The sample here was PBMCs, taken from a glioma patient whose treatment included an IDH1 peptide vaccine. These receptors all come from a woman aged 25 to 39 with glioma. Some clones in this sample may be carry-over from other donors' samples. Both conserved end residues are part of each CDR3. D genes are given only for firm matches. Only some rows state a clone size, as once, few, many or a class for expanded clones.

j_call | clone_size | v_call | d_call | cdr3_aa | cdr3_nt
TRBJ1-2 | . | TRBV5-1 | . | CASSPGLPEANYGYTF | TGCGCCAGCAGCCCCGGTTTGCCGGAGGCTAACTATGGCTACACCTTC
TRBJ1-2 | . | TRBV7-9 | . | CAAGPQDRFGYTF | TGTGCCGCAGGGCCCCAAGACCGCTTTGGCTACACCTTC
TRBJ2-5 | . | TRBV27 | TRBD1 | CASSSGTGAGETQYF | TGTGCCAGCAGTTCTGGGACAGGGGCAGGAGAGACCCAGTACTTC
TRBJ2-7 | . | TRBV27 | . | CASSPLQGYAYEQYF | TGTGCCAGCTCGCCCCTACAGGGATATGCCTACGAGCAGTACTTC
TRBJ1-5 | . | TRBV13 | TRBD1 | CASSLTGVNQPQHF | TGTGCCAGCAGCTTGACAGGGGTAAATCAGCCCCAGCATTTT
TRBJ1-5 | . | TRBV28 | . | CASSPRRDFNQPQHF | TGTGCCAGCAGCCCCCGCAGGGACTTCAATCAGCCCCAGCATTTT
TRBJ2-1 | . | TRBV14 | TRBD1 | CASSLGQGPYNEQFF | TGTGCCAGCAGCCTAGGACAGGGTCCCTACAATGAGCAGTTCTTC
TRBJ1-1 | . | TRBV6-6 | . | CASRDATGTEAFF | TGTGCCAGCAGGGACGCTACGGGGACTGAAGCTTTCTTT
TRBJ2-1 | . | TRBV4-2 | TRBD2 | CASSQGLAGGLHSYNEQFF | TGTGCCAGCAGCCAGGGACTAGCGGGAGGCCTTCACTCCTACAATGAGCAGTTCTTC
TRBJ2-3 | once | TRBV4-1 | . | CASSHGPQVTDTQYF | TGCGCCAGCAGCCACGGGCCTCAGGTCACAGATACGCAGTATTTT
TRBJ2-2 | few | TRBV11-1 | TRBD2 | CASSPLTSGLARELFF | TGTGCCAGCAGCCCTTTGACTAGCGGGCTTGCCAGGGAGCTGTTTTTT
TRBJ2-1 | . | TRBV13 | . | CASSTGSYNEQFF | TGTGCCAGCAGCACAGGGAGCTACAATGAGCAGTTCTTC
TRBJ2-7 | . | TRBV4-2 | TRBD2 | CASSQEAWTSGRTAVSYEQYF | TGTGCCAGCAGCCAAGAGGCCTGGACTAGCGGGAGAACGGCCGTAAGTTACGAGCAGTACTTC
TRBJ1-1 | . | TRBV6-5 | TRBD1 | CASSYSSGGLTEAFF | TGTGCCAGCAGTTACTCGTCAGGGGGCCTCACTGAAGCTTTCTTT
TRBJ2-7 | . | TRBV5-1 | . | CASSNSYEQYF | TGCGCCAGCAGCAACTCCTACGAGCAGTACTTC
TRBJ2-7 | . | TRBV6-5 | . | CASSPPGLYEQYF | TGTGCCAGCAGCCCCCCAGGGCTATACGAGCAGTACTTC
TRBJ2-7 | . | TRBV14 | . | CASSPGLIEALSYEQYF | TGTGCCAGCAGCCCCGGCTTAATCGAGGCCCTCTCCTACGAGCAGTACTTC
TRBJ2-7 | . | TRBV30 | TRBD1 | CAWLGQGASYEQYF | TGTGCCTGGCTGGGACAGGGTGCGTCCTACGAGCAGTACTTC
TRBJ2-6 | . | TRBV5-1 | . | CASSLGADSGANVLTF | TGCGCCAGCAGCTTGGGGGCAGACTCTGGGGCCAACGTCCTGACTTTC
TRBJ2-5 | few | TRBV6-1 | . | CASSLGRMEETQYF | TGTGCCAGCAGTCTGGGACGGATGGAAGAGACCCAGTACTTC
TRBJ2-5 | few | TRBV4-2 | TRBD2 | CASSQDSSGSLQETQYF | TGTGCCAGCAGCCAAGATTCTAGCGGGAGCCTTCAAGAGACCCAGTACTTC
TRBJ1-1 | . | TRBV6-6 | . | CASRVRENTEAFF | TGTGCCAGCAGGGTGAGGGAGAACACTGAAGCTTTCTTT